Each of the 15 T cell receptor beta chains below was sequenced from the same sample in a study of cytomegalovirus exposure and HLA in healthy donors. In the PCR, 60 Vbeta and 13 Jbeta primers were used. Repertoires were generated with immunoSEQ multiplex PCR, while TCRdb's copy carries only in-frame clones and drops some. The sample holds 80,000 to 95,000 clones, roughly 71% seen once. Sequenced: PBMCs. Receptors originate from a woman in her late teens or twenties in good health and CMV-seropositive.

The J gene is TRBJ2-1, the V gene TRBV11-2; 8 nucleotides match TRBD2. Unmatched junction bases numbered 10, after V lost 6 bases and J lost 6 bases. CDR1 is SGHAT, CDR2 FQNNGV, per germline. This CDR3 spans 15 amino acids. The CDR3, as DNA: TGTGCCAGCAGGAGAAGCGGGAGATCGGGCAATGAGCAGTTCTTC. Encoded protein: CASRRSGRSGNEQFF.

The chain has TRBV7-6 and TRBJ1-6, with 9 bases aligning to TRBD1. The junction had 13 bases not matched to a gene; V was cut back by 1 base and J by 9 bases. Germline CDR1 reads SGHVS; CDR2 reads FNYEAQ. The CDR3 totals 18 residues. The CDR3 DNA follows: TGTGCCAGCAGCTTAGTGGCAATTGGGACAGGGAAGGGTTCACCCCTCCACTTT. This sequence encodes CASSLVAIGTGKGSPLHF. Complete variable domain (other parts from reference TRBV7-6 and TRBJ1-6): GAGVSQSPRYKVTKRGQDVALRCDPISGHVSLYWYRQALGQGPEFLTYFNYEAQQDKSGLPNDRFSAERPEGSISTLTIQRTEQRDSAMYRCASSLVAIGTGKGSPLHFGNGTRLTVT.

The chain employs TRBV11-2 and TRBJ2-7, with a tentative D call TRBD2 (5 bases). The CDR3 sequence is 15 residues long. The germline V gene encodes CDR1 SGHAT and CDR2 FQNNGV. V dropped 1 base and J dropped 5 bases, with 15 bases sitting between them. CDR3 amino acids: CASSLGTSRGHEQYF. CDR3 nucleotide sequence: TGTGCCAGCAGCTTAGGGACTTCCCGTGGCCACGAGCAGTACTTC.

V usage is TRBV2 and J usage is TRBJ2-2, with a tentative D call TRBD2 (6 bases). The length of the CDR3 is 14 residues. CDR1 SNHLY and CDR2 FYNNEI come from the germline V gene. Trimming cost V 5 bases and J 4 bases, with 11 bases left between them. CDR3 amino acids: CASSMEGRTGELFF. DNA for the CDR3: TGTGCCAGCAGTATGGAGGGGCGCACCGGGGAGCTGTTTTTT.

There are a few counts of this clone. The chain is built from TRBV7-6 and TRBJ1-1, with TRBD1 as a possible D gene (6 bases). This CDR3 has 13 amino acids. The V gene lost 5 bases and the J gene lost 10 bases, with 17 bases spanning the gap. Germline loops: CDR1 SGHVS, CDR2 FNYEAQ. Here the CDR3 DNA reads TGTGCCAGCAGCCCACTCCGACAGGAAGGAGCTTTCTTT. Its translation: CASSPLRQEGAFF.

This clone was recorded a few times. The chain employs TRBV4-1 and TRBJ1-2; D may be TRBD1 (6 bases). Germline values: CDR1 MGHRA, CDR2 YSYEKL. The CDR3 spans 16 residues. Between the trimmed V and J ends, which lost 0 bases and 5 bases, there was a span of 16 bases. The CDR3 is CASSQDGQARGYGYTF. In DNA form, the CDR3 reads TGCGCCAGCAGCCAAGATGGGCAGGCGAGGGGGTATGGCTACACCTTC.

CDR3 in DNA: TGCGCCAGCATCCCCTGGGGCGGACAGGGCTGCAATGAGCAGTTCTTC. Encoded protein: CASIPWGGQGCNEQFF. The chain uses TRBV10-1 and TRBJ2-1, with TRBD1 matching over 8 bases. The CDR3 spans 16 residues. V lost 7 bases and J lost 6; bases outside the gene matches: 14. CDR1 is WNHNN and CDR2 is SYGVQD in the germline V gene (reference sequence).

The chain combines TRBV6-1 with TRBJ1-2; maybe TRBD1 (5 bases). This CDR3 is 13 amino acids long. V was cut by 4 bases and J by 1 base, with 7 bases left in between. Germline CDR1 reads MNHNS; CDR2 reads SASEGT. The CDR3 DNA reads TGTGCCAGCAGTGTGACAGTTAACTATGGCTACACCTTC. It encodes CASSVTVNYGYTF.

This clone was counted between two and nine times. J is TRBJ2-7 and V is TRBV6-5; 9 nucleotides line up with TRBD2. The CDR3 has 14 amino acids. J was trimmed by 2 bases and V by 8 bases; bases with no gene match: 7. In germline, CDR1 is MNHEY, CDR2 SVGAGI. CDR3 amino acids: CASDAGGPTYEQYF. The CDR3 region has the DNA TGTGCCAGCGATGCGGGGGGGCCCACCTACGAGCAGTACTTC.

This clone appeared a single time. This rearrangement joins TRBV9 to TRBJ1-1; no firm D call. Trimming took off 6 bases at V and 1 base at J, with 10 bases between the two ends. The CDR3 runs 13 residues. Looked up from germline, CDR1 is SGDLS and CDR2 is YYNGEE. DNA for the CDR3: TGTGCCAGCACCACACCGGGGAACACTGAAGCTTTCTTT. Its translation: CASTTPGNTEAFF.

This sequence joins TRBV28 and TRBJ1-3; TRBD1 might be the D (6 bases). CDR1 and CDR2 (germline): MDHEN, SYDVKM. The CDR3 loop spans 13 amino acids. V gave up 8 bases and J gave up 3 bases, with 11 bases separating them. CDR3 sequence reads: CASWGGGGNTIYF. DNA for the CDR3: TGTGCCAGCTGGGGGGGCGGTGGAAACACCATATATTTT. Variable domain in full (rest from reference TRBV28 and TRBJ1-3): DVKVTQSSRYLVKRTGEKVFLECVQDMDHENMFWYRQDPGLGLRLIYFSYDVKMKEKGDIPEGYSVSREKKERFSLILESASTNQTSMYLCASWGGGGNTIYFGEGSWLTVV.

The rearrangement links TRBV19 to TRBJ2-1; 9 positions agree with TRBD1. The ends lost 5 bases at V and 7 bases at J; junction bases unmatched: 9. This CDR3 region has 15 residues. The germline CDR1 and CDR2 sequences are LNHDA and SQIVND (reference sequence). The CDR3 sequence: CASSLQGASRNEQFF. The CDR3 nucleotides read TGTGCCAGTAGTTTACAGGGGGCCAGTCGGAATGAGCAGTTCTTC.

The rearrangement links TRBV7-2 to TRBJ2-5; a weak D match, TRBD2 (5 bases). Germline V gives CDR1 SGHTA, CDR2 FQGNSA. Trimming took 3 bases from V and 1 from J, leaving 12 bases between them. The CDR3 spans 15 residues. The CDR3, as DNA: TGTGCCAGCAGCTTTAGGACTTCCAGCCAAGAGACCCAGTACTTC. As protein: CASSFRTSSQETQYF. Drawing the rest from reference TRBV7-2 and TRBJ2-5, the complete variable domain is GAGVSQSPSNKVTEKGKDVELRCDPISGHTALYWYRQSLGQGLEFLIYFQGNSAPDKSGLPSDRFSAERTGGSVSTLTIQRTQQEDSAVYLCASSFRTSSQETQYFGPGTRLLVL.

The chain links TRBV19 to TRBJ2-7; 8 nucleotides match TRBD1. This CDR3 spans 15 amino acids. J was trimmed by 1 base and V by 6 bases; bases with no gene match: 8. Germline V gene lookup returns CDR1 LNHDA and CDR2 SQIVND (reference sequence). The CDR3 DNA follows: TGTGCCAGTAGCCCCGGGACAGGACCGTCCTACGAGCAGTACTTC. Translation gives CASSPGTGPSYEQYF.

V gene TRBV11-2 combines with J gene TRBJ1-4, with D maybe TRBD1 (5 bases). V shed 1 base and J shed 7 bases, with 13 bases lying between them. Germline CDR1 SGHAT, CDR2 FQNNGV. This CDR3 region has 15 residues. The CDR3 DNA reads TGTGCCAGCAGCTTAGTGCGGGGCAGGGTTGAAAAACTGTTTTTT. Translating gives CASSLVRGRVEKLFF.